Shown below are 13 T cell receptor beta chains from a single sample sequenced in a study of T cells after yellow fever vaccination. MiXCR, applied by TCRdb to the 5' RACE reads, yields one record per CDR3 protein. The sample yields a few hundred thousand distinct CDR3 sequences, around 7% seen once. Sequencing used PBMCs, obtained 35 to 50 days after the first yellow fever vaccination. The receptors stem from a young man who received the YFV17D yellow fever vaccine.

This clonotype was recorded at least ten times. The chain recombines TRBV5-1 with TRBJ2-2, with D tentatively TRBD1 or TRBD2 (6 bases each). V lost 5 bases, J lost 6 bases, and 14 bases lay in between. The CDR3 loop spans 14 amino acids. Germline CDR1 and CDR2: SGHRS and YFSETQ. For the CDR3, the DNA is TGCGCCAGCAGTCCGGGGGCGCCCGCCGGGGAGCTGTTTTTT. Residues: CASSPGAPAGELFF.

The gene calls are TRBV5-1 and TRBJ2-6, with D hard to call. Germline lookup yields CDR1 SGHRS and CDR2 YFSETQ. CDR3 length: 17 amino acids. The germline V and J ends were trimmed by 1 base and 1 base, with 12 bases remaining between them. CDR3 region: CASSLRVRVSGANVLTF. In DNA, the CDR3 is TGCGCCAGCAGCTTGAGGGTTAGGGTTTCTGGGGCCAACGTCCTGACTTTC.

The chain is built from TRBV4-3 and TRBJ2-1; 12 bases fit TRBD2. The germline V gene encodes CDR1 LGHNA and CDR2 YSLEER. The CDR3 extends over 15 amino acids. Losses at the gene ends were 0 bases for V and 9 bases for J; bases not matched to a gene: 3. CDR3 sequence (DNA): TGCGCCAGCAGCCAAGAGCCTAGCGGGGGGGGTGAGCAGTTCTTC. Protein product: CASSQEPSGGGEQFF.

This clonotype showed up many times. V usage is TRBV4-2 and J usage is TRBJ1-4, with D perhaps TRBD1 (5 bases). The CDR3 spans 15 residues. The V gene lost 1 base and the J gene lost 9 bases, with 15 bases spanning the gap. Per the germline V gene, CDR1 is LGHNA and CDR2 is YNFKEQ. CDR3 nucleotide sequence: TGTGCCAGCAGCCAAGCCAGGACAATGGAAAAAAAACTGTTTTTT. It is translated as CASSQARTMEKKLFF.

CDR3 nucleotides: TGCAGTGCTAGGGGGGGTTTTGGAAACACCATATATTTT. It specifies CSARGGFGNTIYF. The rearrangement links TRBV20-1 to TRBJ1-3; possible D gene TRBD1, 5 bases. The germline V gene encodes CDR1 DFQATT and CDR2 SNEGSKA (reference sequence). CDR3 length equals 13 residues. With 3 bases removed from V and 3 bases from J, the gap between germline ends came to 9 bases.

This clonotype was picked up a small number of times. J is TRBJ2-3 and V is TRBV20-1; D unresolved. The V end lost 0 bases, the J end lost 1 base, and 14 bases lay between the germline ends. Germline CDR1 DFQATT, CDR2 SNEGSKA (reference sequence). The CDR3 runs to 16 residues. The CDR3 here is CSARDPPGGGTDTQYF. The CDR3 DNA sequence: TGCAGTGCTAGAGATCCTCCCGGCGGCGGCACAGATACGCAGTATTTT.

This clonotype was detected only a few times. The chain has TRBV24-1 and TRBJ2-3, with D perhaps TRBD1 (5 bases). This CDR3 region has 13 residues. Germline V lookup: CDR1 KGHDR, CDR2 SFDVKD. V was cut by 3 bases and J by 9 bases, with 12 bases left in between. In nucleotides, the CDR3 is TGTGCCACCAGTGATGGTGGAGCAGGGACGCAGTATTTT. Translating gives CATSDGGAGTQYF.

The chain uses TRBV7-2 and TRBJ2-5; possibly TRBD1 or TRBD2 for D (6 bases each). Germline CDR1 and CDR2: SGHTA and FQGNSA. The CDR3 spans 14 residues. V was shortened by 5 bases and J by 5 bases, with 15 bases between the two germline ends. Written as DNA, the CDR3 is TGTGCCAGCAGCCCCGTCGGGGGCCTGGAGACCCAGTACTTC. It is translated as CASSPVGGLETQYF.

This clonotype was detected a few times. The chain has TRBV6-1 and TRBJ1-5; 12 nucleotides match TRBD1. The J segment lost 6 bases and the V segment lost 6 bases, leaving 12 bases of the junction unmatched. The CDR3 runs to 17 residues. Germline CDR1 is MNHNS and CDR2 is SASEGT. The CDR3 loop is CASRNPGTGGASQPQHF. In DNA, the CDR3 is TGTGCCAGCAGGAACCCCGGGACAGGGGGCGCGAGTCAGCCCCAGCATTTT.

This clonotype was counted ten times or more. The V and J genes are TRBV6-5 and TRBJ1-6, with 7 nucleotides matching TRBD1. The CDR3 extends over 18 amino acids. Germline values: CDR1 MNHEY, CDR2 SVGAGI. The ends lost 5 bases at V and 2 bases at J; junction bases unmatched: 12. The CDR3 DNA reads as TGTGCCAGCAGTCTCCCCCTAACAGGGGTCACCTATAATTCACCCCTCCACTTT. Its translation: CASSLPLTGVTYNSPLHF.

This clonotype turned up a few times. The V call is TRBV27, the J call TRBJ1-2; 7 bases map to TRBD1. CDR3 length equals 15 residues. Germline V gene data show CDR1 as MNHEY and CDR2 as SMNVEV (reference sequence). V lost 0 bases, J lost 6 bases, and 7 bases stayed unmatched. The CDR3 protein is CASSLSSTGADGYTF. In nucleotides, the CDR3 is TGTGCCAGCAGTTTATCGAGCACAGGGGCGGATGGCTACACCTTC.

This clonotype was counted ten times or more. CDR3 residues: CASSQGTGWTEAFF. The CDR3 nucleotides read TGCGCCAGCAGCCAAGGGACAGGGTGGACTGAAGCTTTCTTT. The chain recombines TRBV4-1 with TRBJ1-1; 8 positions match TRBD1. J was trimmed by 5 bases and V by 1 base; bases with no gene match: 3. From germline, CDR1 is MGHRA and CDR2 YSYEKL. The CDR3 contains 14 residues.

For this clonotype: At one end the junction does not follow the germline gene, possibly because of a read error. The chain combines TRBV7-9 with TRBJ2-1; D possibly corresponds to TRBD1 (6 bases). The CDR3 has 13 residues. Germline CDR1 SEHNR, CDR2 FQNEAQ (reference sequence). The CDR3 DNA reads as TGTGCCAGCACGACGACAGGCTACAATGAGCCGTTCTTC. Translating gives CASTTTGYNEPFF.